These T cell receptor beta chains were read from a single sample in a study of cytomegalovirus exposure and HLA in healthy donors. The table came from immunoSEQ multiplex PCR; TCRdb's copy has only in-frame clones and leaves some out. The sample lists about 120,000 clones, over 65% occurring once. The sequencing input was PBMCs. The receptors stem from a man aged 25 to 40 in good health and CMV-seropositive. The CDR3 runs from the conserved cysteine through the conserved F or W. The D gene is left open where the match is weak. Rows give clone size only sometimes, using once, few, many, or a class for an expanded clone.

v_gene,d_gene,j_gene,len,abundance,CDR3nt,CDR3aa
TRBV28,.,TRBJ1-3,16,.,TGTGCCAGCCCCGACACACACAGACAAACAGCCAACACCATATATTTT,CASPDTHRQTANTIYF
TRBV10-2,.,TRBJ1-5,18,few,TGCGCCAGCACCCCCTCCCGGGGGACCCTCTATAGCAATCAGCCCCAGCATTTT,CASTPSRGTLYSNQPQHF
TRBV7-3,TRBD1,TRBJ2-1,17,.,TGTGCCAGCAGCTCCGGGCTGAGGGACAGGTTCTACAATGAGCAGTTCTTC,CASSSGLRDRFYNEQFF
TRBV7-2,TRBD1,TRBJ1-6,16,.,TGTGCCAGCAGCAACGAACAGGGGGCCTATAATTCACCCCTCCACTTT,CASSNEQGAYNSPLHF
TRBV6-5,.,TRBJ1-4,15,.,TGTGCCAGCAGTTACTCCAGCGCAACTAATGAAAAACTGTTTTTT,CASSYSSATNEKLFF
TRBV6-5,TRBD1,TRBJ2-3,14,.,TGTGCCAGCAGGACAGGGTCTAGCACAGATACGCAGTATTTT,CASRTGSSTDTQYF
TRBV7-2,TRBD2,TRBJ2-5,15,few,TGTGCCAGCAGCCCCCAGGGACTAGCGGGCGAGACCCAGTACTTC,CASSPQGLAGETQYF
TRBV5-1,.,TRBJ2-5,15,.,TGCGCCAGCAGCTCCGGGGATACACGACAAGAGACCCAGTACTTC,CASSSGDTRQETQYF
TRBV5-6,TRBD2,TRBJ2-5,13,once,TGTGCCAGCAGCTTCCCGGGGGGAGAGACCCAGTACTTC,CASSFPGGETQYF
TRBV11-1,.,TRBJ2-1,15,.,TGTGCCAGCAGCTTAGAGGGGGGGCCCTACAATGAGCAGTTCTTC,CASSLEGGPYNEQFF
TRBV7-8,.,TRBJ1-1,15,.,TGTGCCAGCAGCTTAGTGCCAGGGGTGATCACTGAAGCTTTCTTT,CASSLVPGVITEAFF
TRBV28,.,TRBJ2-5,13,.,TGTGCCAGCAGCCCCCCCTCACTTGGGACCCAGTACTTC,CASSPPSLGTQYF
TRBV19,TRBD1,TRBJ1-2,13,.,TGTGCCAGCGAGACAGGGCCCGGCTATGGCTACACCTTC,CASETGPGYGYTF
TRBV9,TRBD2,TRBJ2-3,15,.,TGTGCCAGCAGCGTAAGCGGGGGAGATCTAGATACGCAGTATTTT,CASSVSGGDLDTQYF
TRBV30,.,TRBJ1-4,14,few,TGTGCCTGGAGCCTCCTAGGCGCCAATGAAAAACTGTTTTTT,CAWSLLGANEKLFF
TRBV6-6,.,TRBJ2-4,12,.,TGTGCCAGCAGTCCCCCCGGGGGCATTCAGTACTTC,CASSPPGGIQYF
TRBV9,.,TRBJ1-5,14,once,TGTGCCAGCAGCACGTCGCGAAGCAATCAGCCCCAGCATTTT,CASSTSRSNQPQHF
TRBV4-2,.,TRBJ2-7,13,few,TGTGCCAGCAGCCAAGAGTCTACCTACGAGCAGTACTTC,CASSQESTYEQYF
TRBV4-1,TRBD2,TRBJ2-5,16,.,TGCGCCAGCAGCCCCTCGCGGGGGAGGGTACAAGAGACCCAGTACTTC,CASSPSRGRVQETQYF
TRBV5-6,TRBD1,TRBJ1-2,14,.,TGTGCCAGCAGACGTACCGGGACAGTCGTCGGCTACACCTTC,CASRRTGTVVGYTF
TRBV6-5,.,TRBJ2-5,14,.,TGTGCCAGCAGTCGGGTTGGGGGGAGGAAGACCCAGTACTTC,CASSRVGGRKTQYF
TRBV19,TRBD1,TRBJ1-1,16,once,TGTGCCAGTAGTATCCCGGTCGGGACAGGGATTACTGAAGCTTTCTTT,CASSIPVGTGITEAFF
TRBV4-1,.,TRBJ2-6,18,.,TGCGCCAGCAGCCAAGACCGGCAGGGCAGCTCTGGGGCCAACGTCCTGACTTTC,CASSQDRQGSSGANVLTF
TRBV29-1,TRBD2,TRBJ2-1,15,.,TGCAGCGTTGCTAAGACTAGCGGGGGGTACAATGAGCAGTTCTTC,CSVAKTSGGYNEQFF
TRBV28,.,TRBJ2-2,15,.,TGTGCCAGCAGTTTATACGACCAGGGTAACGGGGAGCTGTTTTTT,CASSLYDQGNGELFF
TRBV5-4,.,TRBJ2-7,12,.,TGTGCCAGCAGCTTGGACTTAGACGAGCAGTACTTC,CASSLDLDEQYF
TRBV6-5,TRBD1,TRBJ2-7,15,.,TGTGCCAGCAGTTTCGAAGGGACAGGCATATCGGGGCAGTACTTC,CASSFEGTGISGQYF